The 6 T cell receptor beta chains below all came from one sample that was sequenced in a study of tumor-infiltrating lymphocytes in primary liver carcinoma (dated by TCRdb to 2016 to 2017). Sequencer: Illumina HiSeq 2500. Starting from 450 to 500 ng total RNA, TCRbeta-specific cDNA was produced by reverse transcription with a constant-region primer and ProtoScript II reverse transcriptase. The TCRbeta libraries were prepared through three rounds of nested multiplex PCR following a slightly modified ARM-PCR procedure. Each of the first two PCR rounds ran for around 11 cycles and used multiplex TRBV1-TRBV30 forward primers together with a Cbeta reverse primer. The raw public reads went through TCRdb reprocessing: fastp at Q25, MiXCR clone calling, in-frame beta chains kept. Each CDR3 protein appears once, grouped with its most common genes and DNA. Present in this sample are fewer than 250,000 distinct CDR3 sequences, roughly 80% of which were seen just once. The ten largest clones take up roughly 18% of the sample.

Total RNA and DNA were co-extracted from 20-30 mg of bulk tissue with the AllPrep DNA/RNA mini kit, without cell sorting. Source material: tumor tissue from primary liver carcinoma. These receptors all stem from a man aged 40-49 years with primary liver carcinoma and hepatitis B virus infection.

The V call is TRBV11-2, the J call TRBJ2-3; D call uncertain. The V and J ends lost 2 bases and 11 bases respectively, with 17 bases between them. This CDR3 has 14 amino acids. CDR1 and CDR2 from the germline V gene are SGHAT and FQNNGV. CDR3 DNA sequence: TGTGCCAGCAGCTTATACCGACAAGGGTATATGCAGTATTTT. This encodes CASSLYRQGYMQYF.

In the case of this clonotype: A much bigger clone sits one base away, suggesting this may be a read error. J is TRBJ1-5 and V is TRBV19; D gene ambiguous. The CDR3 has 15 amino acids. Germline lookup yields CDR1 LNHDA and CDR2 SQIVND (reference sequence). CDR3 sequence (DNA): TGTGACAGTAGTTGGAGCCGCTATAGCAATCAGCCCCAGCATTTT. It translates to CDSSWSRYSNQPQHF.

Concerning this clonotype itself: At one of its ends the junction is not consistent with the germline gene, which may arise from a read error. The chain is built from TRBV2 and TRBJ1-1; D not resolved. Germline CDR1 SNHLY, CDR2 FYNNEI. The CDR3 runs to 12 residues. The CDR3 loop reads CTSSNQYTEAFF. In DNA, the CDR3 is TGTACCAGCAGTAACCAGTACACTGAAGCTTTCTTT. Using reference TRBV2 and TRBJ1-1 for the parts outside the CDR3, the full variable domain is EPEVTQTPSHQVTQMGQEVILRCVPISNHLYFYWYRQILGQKVEFLVSFYNNEISEKSEIFDDQFSVERPDGSNFTLKIRSTKLEDSAMYFCTSSNQYTEAFFGQGTRLTVV.

Note on this clonotype: Its ends do not fully match the called genes, so a read error is possible. The chain employs TRBV6-1 and TRBJ1-4; no definite D call. The CDR3 has 18 residues. Germline CDR1 and CDR2: MNHNS and SASEGT. The CDR3 DNA reads as TGTGCCAGCAGTGAGTTACCATCGAACAGCGTAACTAATGACAAACTGTTTTTT. Its protein is CASSELPSNSVTNDKLFF.

In regard to this clonotype: A read error may explain this, as a much larger clone is one base away. The chain employs TRBV7-9 and TRBJ2-2, with D hard to call. Per the germline V gene, CDR1 is SEHNR and CDR2 is FQNEAQ (reference sequence). CDR3 length: 12 amino acids. Here the CDR3 DNA reads TGTGCCGGCAGCTTTACGACCGGGGAGCTGTTTTTT. It specifies CAGSFTTGELFF.

Details on this clonotype: The junction departs from germline at one end; a sequencing error may be responsible. The chain links TRBV11-3 to TRBJ2-7; D possibly corresponds to TRBD1 (5 bases). There are 13 residues in the CDR3. Germline loops: CDR1 SGHNT, CDR2 YENEEA. This CDR3 reads CPSSVRQSYEQYF. DNA of the CDR3: TGTCCCAGCAGCGTGCGACAGTCCTACGAACAGTACTTC.